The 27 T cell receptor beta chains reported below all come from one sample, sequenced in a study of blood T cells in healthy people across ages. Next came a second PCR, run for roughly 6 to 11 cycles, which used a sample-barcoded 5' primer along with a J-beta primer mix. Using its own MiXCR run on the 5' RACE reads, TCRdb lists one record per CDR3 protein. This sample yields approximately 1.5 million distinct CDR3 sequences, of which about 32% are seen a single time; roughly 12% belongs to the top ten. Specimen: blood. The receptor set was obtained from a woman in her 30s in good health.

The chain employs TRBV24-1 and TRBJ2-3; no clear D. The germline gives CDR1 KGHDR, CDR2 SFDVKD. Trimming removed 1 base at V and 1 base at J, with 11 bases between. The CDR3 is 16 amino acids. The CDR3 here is CATSDFTNTRTDTQYF. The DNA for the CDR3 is TGTGCCACCAGTGATTTTACAAACACACGCACAGATACGCAGTATTTT.

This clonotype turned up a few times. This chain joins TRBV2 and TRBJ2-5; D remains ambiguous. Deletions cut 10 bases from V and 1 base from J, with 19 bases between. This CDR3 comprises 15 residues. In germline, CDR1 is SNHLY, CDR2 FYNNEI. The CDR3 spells CATRGPNRVQETQYF. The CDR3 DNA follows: TGTGCCACCCGAGGTCCGAATCGCGTCCAAGAGACCCAGTACTTC.

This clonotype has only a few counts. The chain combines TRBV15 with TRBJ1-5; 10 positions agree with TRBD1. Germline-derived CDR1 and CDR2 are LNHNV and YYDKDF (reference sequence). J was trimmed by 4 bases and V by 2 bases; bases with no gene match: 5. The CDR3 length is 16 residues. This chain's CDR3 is CATSRLDRGHNQPQHF. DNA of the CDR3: TGTGCCACCAGCAGACTAGACAGGGGGCATAATCAGCCCCAGCATTTT.

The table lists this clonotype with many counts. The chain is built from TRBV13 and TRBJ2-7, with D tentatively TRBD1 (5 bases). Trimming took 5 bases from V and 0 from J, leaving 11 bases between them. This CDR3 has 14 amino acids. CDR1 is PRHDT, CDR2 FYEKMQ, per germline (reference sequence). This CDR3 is CASSPRTNSYEQYF. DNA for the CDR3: TGTGCCAGCAGCCCCAGGACAAACTCCTACGAGCAGTACTTC.

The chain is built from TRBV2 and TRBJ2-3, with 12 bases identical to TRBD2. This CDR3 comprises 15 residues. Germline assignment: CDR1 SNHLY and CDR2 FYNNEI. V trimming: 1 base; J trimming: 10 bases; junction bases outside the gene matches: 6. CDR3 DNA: TGTGCCAGCAGTGAAGGGACTAGCGGGGCGGATGCGCAGTATTTT. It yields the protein CASSEGTSGADAQYF.

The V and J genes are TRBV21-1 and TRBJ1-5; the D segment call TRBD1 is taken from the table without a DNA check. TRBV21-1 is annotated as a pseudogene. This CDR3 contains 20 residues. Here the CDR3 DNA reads TGTGCCAGCAGCAATAGGCCGAAAACCATACAGGGGGCGAGGTATCAGCCCCAGCATTTT. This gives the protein CASSNRPKTIQGARYQPQHF.

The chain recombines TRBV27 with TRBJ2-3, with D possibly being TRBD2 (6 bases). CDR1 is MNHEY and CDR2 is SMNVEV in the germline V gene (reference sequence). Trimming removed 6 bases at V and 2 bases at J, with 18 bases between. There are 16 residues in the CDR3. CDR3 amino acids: CASSPSLRGFTDTQYF. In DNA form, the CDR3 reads TGTGCCAGCAGCCCTAGCCTGCGGGGATTCACAGATACGCAGTATTTT.

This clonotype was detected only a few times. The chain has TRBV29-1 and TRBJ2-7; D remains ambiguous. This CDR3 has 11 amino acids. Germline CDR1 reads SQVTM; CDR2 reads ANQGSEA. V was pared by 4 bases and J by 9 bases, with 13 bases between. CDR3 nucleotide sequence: TGCAGCGTTGTATGGTCGCAGTCGCAGTACTTC. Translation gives CSVVWSQSQYF.

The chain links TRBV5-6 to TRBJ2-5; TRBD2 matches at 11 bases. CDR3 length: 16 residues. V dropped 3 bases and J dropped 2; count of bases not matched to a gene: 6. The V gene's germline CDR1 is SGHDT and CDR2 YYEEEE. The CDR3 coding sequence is TGTGCCAGCAGCTCCACTAGCGGGGGTTCTCAAGAGACCCAGTACTTC. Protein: CASSSTSGGSQETQYF.

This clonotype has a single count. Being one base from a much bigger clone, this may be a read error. In nucleotides, the CDR3 is TGCAGTGCTAATGGGGCGGACGAGACCCAGAACTTC. Residues: CSANGADETQNF. The chain carries TRBV20-1 and TRBJ2-5; tentatively, D is TRBD1 (5 bases). The CDR3 loop spans 12 amino acids. The germline V gene has CDR1 DFQATT and CDR2 SNEGSKA (reference sequence).

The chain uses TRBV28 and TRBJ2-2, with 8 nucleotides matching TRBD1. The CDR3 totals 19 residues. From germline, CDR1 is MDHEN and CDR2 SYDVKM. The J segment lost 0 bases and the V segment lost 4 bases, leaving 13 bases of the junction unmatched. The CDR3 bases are TGTGCCAGCAGTTCCCTCATGTCCACAGGGGGATCGAACACCGGGGAGCTGTTTTTT. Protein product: CASSSLMSTGGSNTGELFF.

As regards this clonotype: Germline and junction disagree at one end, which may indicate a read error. CDR3 protein: CASSQTSGGATDAQYF. In DNA form, the CDR3 reads TGTGCCAGCAGCCAGACTAGCGGGGGGGCGACAGATGCGCAGTATTTT. V usage is TRBV12-3 or TRBV12-4 and J usage is TRBJ2-3; 14 bases line up with TRBD2. This CDR3 is 16 amino acids long.

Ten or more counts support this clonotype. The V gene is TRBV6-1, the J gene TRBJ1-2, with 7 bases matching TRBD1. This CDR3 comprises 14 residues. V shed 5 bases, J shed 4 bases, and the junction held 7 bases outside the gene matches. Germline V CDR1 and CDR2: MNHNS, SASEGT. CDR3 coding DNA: TGTGCCAGCAGTTCGGGACAGATCCCCTATGGCTACACCTTC. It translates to CASSSGQIPYGYTF.

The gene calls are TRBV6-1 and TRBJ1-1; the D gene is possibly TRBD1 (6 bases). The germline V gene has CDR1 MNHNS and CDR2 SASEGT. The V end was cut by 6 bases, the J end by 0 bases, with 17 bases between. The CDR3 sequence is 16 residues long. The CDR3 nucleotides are TGTGCCAGCAGGAAAGAAAGGACAGTTATGAACACTGAAGCTTTCTTT. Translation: CASRKERTVMNTEAFF.

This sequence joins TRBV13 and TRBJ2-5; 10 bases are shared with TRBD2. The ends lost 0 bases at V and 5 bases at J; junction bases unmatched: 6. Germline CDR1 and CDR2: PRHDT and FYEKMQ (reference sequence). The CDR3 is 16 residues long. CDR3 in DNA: TGTGCCAGCAGCTTAGGCCCAGCGGGGGGGAAGGAGACCCAGTACTTC. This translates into CASSLGPAGGKETQYF.

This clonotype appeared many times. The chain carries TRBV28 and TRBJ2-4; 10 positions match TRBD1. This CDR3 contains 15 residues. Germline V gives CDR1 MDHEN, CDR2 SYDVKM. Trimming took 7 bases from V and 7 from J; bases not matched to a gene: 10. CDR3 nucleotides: TGTGCCAGCACTCCGTCGGGGACAGGGGCGAACATTCAGTACTTC. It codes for CASTPSGTGANIQYF.

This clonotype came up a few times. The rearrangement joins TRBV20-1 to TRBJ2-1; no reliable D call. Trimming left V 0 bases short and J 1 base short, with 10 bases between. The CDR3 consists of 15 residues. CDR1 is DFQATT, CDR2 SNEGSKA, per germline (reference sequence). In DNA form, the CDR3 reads TGCAGTGCTAGAGATCATTCGATGTCCTACAATGAGCAGTTCTTC. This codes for CSARDHSMSYNEQFF.

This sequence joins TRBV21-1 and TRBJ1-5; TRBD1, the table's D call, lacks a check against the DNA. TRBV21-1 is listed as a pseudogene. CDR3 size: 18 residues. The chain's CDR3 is CASSQDRVVTYAGQPQHF. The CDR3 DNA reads TGTGCCAGCAGCCAAGACCGGGTCGTCACCTACGCAGGTCAGCCCCAGCATTTT.

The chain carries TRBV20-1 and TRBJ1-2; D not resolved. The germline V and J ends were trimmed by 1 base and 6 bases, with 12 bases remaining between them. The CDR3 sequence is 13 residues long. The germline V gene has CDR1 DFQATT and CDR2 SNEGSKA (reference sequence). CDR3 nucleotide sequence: TGCAGTGCTAGAGGAGACATGAGGGATGGCTACACCTTC. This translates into CSARGDMRDGYTF.

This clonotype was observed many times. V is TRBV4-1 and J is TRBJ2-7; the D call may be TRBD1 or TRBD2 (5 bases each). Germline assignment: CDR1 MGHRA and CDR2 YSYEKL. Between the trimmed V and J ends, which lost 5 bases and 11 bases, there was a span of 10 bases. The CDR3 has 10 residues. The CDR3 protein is CASSEGLKYF. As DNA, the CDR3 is TGCGCCAGCAGCGAGGGGCTTAAGTACTTC.

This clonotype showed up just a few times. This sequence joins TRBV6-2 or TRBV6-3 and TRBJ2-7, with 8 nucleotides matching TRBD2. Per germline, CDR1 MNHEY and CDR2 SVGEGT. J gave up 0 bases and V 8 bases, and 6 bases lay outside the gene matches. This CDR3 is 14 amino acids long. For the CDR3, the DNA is TGTGCCAGCTCTCTGACTAGCGTCTCCTACGAGCAGTACTTC. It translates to CASSLTSVSYEQYF.

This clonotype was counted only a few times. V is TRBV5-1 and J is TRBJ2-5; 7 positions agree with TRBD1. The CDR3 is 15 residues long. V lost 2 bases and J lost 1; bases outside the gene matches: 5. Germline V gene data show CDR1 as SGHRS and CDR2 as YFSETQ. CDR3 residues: CASSLTGASQETQYF. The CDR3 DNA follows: TGCGCCAGCAGCTTAACAGGGGCCTCCCAAGAGACCCAGTACTTC.

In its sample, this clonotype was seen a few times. In DNA form, the CDR3 reads TGTGCCTGGAGTGCATTAACCCCCCTAGCGGGGCGTAACACAGATACGCAGTATTTT. It translates to CAWSALTPLAGRNTDTQYF. The rearrangement uses TRBV30 and TRBJ2-3; TRBD2 matches at 9 bases. The V segment lost 1 base and the J segment 2 bases; nucleotides outside the gene matches: 16. This CDR3 is built from 19 residues. Germline V gene data show CDR1 as GTSNPN and CDR2 as SVGIG (reference sequence).

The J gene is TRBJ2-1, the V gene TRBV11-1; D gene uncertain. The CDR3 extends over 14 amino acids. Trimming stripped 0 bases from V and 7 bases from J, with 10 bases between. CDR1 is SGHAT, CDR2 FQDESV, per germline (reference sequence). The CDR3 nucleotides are TGTGCCAGCAGCTTAGCGAGTGGAGAAAATGAGCAGTTCTTC. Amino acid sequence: CASSLASGENEQFF.

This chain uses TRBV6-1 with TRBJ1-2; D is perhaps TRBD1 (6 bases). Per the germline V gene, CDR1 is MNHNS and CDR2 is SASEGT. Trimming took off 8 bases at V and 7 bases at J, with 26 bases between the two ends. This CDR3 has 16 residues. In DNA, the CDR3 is TGTGCCAGCGCAAACAGGGTGTCCCCGGAATTTGGTGGCTACACCTTC. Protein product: CASANRVSPEFGGYTF.

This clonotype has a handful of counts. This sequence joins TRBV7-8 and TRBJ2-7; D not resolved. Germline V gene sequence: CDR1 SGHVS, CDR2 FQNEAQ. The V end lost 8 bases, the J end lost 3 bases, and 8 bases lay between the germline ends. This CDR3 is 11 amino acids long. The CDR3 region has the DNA TGTGCCAGCGGGCTGCGCTACGAGCAGTACTTC. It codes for CASGLRYEQYF.

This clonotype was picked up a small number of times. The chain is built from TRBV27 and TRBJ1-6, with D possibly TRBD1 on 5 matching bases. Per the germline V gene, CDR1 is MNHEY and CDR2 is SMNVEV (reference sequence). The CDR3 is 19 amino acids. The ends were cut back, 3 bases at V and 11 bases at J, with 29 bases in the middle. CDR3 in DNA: TGTGCCAGCAGTTTTGGGAAGAGCGGCATTGGTGGGGCCCCGACACCCCTCCACTTT. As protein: CASSFGKSGIGGAPTPLHF.